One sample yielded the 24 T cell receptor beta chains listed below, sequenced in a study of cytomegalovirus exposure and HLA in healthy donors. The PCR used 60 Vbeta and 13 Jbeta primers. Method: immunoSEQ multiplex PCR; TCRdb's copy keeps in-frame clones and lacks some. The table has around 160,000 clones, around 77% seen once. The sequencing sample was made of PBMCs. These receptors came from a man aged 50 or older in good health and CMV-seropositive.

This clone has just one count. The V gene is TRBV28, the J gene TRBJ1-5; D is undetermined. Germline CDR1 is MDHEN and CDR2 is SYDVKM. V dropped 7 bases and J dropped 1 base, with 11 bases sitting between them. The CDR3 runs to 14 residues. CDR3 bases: TGTGCCAGCACCCGGACTGGGAGCAATCAGCCCCAGCATTTT. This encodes CASTRTGSNQPQHF.

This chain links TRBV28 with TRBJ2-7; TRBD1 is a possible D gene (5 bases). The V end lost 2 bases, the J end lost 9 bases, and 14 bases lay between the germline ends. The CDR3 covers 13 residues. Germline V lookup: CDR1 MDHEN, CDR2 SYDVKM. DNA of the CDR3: TGTGCCAGCAGTTTACCTAGGACATTCGCGCAGTACTTC. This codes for CASSLPRTFAQYF.

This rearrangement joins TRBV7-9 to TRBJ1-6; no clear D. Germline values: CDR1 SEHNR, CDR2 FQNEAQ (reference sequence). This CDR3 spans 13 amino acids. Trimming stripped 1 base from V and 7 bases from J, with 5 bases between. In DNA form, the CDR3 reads TGTGCCAGCAGCTTAGTTCAGAATTCACCCCTCCACTTT. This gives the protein CASSLVQNSPLHF.

This CDR3 is CASSPRVGNYGYTF. The DNA of the CDR3 is TGTGCCAGCAGCCCCCGGGTAGGCAACTATGGCTACACCTTC. This chain joins TRBV7-8 and TRBJ1-2; no definite D call. The length of the CDR3 is 14 residues. Trimming cost V 5 bases and J 2 bases, with 12 bases left between them. The germline gives CDR1 SGHVS, CDR2 FQNEAQ.

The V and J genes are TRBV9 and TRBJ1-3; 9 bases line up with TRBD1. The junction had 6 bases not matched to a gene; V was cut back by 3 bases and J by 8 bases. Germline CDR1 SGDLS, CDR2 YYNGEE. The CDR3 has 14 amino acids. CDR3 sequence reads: CASSAGTGTDTIYF. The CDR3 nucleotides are TGTGCCAGCAGCGCCGGGACAGGGACGGACACCATATATTTT. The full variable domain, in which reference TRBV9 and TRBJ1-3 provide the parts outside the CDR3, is DSGVTQTPKHLITATGQRVTLRCSPRSGDLSVYWYQQSLDQGLQFLIQYYNGEERAKGNILERFSAQQFPDLHSELNLSSLELGDSALYFCASSAGTGTDTIYFGEGSWLTVV.

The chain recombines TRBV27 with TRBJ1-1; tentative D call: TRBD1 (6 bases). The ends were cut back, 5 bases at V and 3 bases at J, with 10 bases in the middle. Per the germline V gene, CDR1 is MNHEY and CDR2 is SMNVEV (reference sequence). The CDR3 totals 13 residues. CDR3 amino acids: CASSPDSYTEAFF. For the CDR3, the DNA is TGTGCCAGCAGTCCGGACAGCTACACTGAAGCTTTCTTT.

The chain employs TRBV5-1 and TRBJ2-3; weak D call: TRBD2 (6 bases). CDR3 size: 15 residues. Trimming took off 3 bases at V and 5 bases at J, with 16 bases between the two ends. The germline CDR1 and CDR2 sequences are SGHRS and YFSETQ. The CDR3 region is CASSSRLGAGDTQYF. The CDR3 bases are TGCGCCAGCAGCTCCAGACTAGGTGCAGGAGATACGCAGTATTTT.

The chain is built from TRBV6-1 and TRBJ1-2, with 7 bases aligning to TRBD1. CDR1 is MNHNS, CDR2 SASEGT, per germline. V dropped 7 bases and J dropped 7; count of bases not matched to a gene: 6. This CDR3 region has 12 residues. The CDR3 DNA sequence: TGTGCCAGCAACAGGGGCGAGGGTGGCTACACCTTC. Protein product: CASNRGEGGYTF.

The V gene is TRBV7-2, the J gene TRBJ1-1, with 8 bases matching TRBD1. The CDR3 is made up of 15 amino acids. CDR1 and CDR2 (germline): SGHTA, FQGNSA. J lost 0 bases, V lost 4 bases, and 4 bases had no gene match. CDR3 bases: TGTGCCAGCAGCTCCCGACAGGGGATGAACACTGAAGCTTTCTTT. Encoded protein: CASSSRQGMNTEAFF.

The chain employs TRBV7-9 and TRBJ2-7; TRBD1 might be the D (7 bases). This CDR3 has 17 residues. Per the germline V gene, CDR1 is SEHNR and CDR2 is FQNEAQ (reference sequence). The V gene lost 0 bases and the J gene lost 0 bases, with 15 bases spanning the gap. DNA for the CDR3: TGTGCCAGCAGCTTAGCGCCCTCAGGGGGGTTCTCCTACGAGCAGTACTTC. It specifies CASSLAPSGGFSYEQYF.

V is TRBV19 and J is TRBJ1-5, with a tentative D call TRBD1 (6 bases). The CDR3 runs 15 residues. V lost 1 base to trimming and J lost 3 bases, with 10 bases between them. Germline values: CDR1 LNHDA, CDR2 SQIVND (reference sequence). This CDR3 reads CASSIGRQANQPQHF. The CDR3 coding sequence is TGTGCCAGTAGTATAGGCCGACAGGCCAATCAGCCCCAGCATTTT.

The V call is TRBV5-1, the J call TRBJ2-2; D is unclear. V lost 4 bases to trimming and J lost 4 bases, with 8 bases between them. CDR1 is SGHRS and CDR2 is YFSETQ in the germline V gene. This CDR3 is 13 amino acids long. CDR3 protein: CASSVLSTGELFF. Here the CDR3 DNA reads TGCGCCAGCAGCGTCCTTAGCACCGGGGAGCTGTTTTTT.

The CDR3 reads CASSQTPYTREGGPDTQYF. CDR3 sequence (DNA): TGCGCCAGCAGCCAAACCCCCTACACGAGGGAGGGGGGTCCAGATACGCAGTATTTT. This sequence joins TRBV4-3 and TRBJ2-3; D is possibly TRBD2 (7 bases). Germline V lookup: CDR1 LGHNA, CDR2 YSLEER. With 2 bases removed from V and 4 bases from J, the gap between germline ends came to 25 bases. The CDR3 is made up of 19 amino acids.

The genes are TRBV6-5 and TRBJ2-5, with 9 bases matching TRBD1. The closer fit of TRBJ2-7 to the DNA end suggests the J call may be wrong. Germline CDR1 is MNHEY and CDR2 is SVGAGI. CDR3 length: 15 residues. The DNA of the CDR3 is TGTGCCAGCAGTTTCAAGACAGGGGGACCGTACGAGCAGTACTTC. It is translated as CASSFKTGGPYEQYF.

This CDR3 reads CASSLVGGAQETQYF. The CDR3 nucleotides read TGTGCCAGCAGCTTAGTAGGGGGGGCCCAAGAGACCCAGTACTTC. The chain is built from TRBV11-2 and TRBJ2-5, with D possibly being TRBD2 (7 bases). CDR3 size: 15 residues. Looked up from germline, CDR1 is SGHAT and CDR2 is FQNNGV. The V gene lost 1 base and the J gene lost 1 base, with 10 bases spanning the gap.

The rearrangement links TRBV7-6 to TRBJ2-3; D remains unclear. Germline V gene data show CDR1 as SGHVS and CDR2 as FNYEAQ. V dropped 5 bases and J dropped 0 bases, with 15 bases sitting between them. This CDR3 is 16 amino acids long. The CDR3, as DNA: TGTGCCAGCAGCCCCACTGCTAGTCCAAGCACAGATACGCAGTATTTT. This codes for CASSPTASPSTDTQYF.

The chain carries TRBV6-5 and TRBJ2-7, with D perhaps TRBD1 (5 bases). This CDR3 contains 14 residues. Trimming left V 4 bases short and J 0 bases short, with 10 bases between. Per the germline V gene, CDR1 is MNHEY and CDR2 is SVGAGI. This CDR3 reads CASSWAGHSYEQYF. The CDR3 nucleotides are TGTGCCAGCAGTTGGGCAGGGCACTCCTACGAGCAGTACTTC.

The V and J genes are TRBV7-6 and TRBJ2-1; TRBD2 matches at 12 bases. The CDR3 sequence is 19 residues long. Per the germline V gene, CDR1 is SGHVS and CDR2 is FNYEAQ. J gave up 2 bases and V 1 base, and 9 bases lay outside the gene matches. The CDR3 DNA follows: TGTGCCAGCAGCTTAGAAAGGCCTAGCGGGGGGGCCCCCTACAATGAGCAGTTCTTC. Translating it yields CASSLERPSGGAPYNEQFF.

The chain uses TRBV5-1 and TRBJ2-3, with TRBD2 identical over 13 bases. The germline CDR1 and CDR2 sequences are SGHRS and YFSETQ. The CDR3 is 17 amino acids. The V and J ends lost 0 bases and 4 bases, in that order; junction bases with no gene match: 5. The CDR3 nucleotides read TGCGCCAGCAGCTTGGGGGTGACTAGCGGGGGGCCAGATACGCAGTATTTT. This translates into CASSLGVTSGGPDTQYF. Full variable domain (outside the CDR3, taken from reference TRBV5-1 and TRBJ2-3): KAGVTQTPRYLIKTRGQQVTLSCSPISGHRSVSWYQQTPGQGLQFLFEYFSETQRNKGNFPGRFSGRQFSNSRSEMNVSTLELGDSALYLCASSLGVTSGGPDTQYFGPGTRLTVL.

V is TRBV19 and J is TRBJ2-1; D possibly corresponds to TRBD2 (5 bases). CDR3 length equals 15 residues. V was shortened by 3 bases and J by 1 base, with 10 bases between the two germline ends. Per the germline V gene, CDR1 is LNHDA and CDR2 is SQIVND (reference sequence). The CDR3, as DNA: TGTGCCAGTAGTATCTCCGGGGTTTCCTACAATGAGCAGTTCTTC. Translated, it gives CASSISGVSYNEQFF. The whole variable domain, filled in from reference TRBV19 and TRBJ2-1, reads DGGITQSPKYLFRKEGQNVTLSCEQNLNHDAMYWYRQDPGQGLRLIYYSQIVNDFQKGDIAEGYSVSREKKESFPLTVTSAQKNPTAFYLCASSISGVSYNEQFFGPGTRLTVL.

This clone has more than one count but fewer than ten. CDR3 region: CASSLLAGGMYEQYF. In DNA form, the CDR3 reads TGTGCCAGCAGCTTACTAGCGGGGGGTATGTACGAGCAGTACTTC. The rearrangement uses TRBV7-2 and TRBJ2-5; TRBD2 matches 11 bases. The end of the DNA aligns better with TRBJ2-7, so the J call may be wrong. Germline loops: CDR1 SGHTA, CDR2 FQGNSA. This CDR3 is built from 15 residues.

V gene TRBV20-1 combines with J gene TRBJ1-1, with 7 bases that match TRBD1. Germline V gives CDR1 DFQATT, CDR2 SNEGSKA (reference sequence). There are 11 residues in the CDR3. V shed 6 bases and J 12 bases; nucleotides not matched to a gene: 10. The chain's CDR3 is CSADRDVATFF. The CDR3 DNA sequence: TGCAGTGCAGACAGGGACGTTGCAACTTTCTTT.

CDR3 loop: CASSHGTSSNEQFF. In nucleotides, the CDR3 is TGCGCCAGCAGCCATGGGACTAGCTCCAATGAGCAGTTCTTC. The genes are TRBV4-3 and TRBJ2-1, with 9 nucleotides matching TRBD2. Trimming removed 3 bases from V and 6 bases from J; junction bases left unmatched: 3. The CDR3 has 14 amino acids. Germline V CDR1 and CDR2: LGHNA, YSLEER.

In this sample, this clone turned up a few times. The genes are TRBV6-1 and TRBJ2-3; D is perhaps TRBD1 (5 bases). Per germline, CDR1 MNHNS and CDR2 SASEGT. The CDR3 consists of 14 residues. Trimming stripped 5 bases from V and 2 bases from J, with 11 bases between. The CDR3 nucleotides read TGTGCCAGCAGTCGAGACGGACACACAGATACGCAGTATTTT. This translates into CASSRDGHTDTQYF.